These 24 T cell receptor beta chains originate from one sample sequenced in a study of OX40 agonist ivuxolimab in advanced cancers. Here immunoSEQ multiplex PCR was the method, and the copy in TCRdb shows in-frame clones only, minus some. The sample consists of 92,000 or so clones, approximately 90% of them appearing once. Sequences were derived from CD4+ or CD8+ T cells sorted from blood, sampled in a trial of the OX40 agonist ivuxolimab. The receptors here all came from an adult with an advanced solid tumor such as melanoma, head and neck, liver or kidney cancer.

The rearrangement links TRBV7-9 to TRBJ2-3; 10 bases fit TRBD1. The V gene end was trimmed by 6 bases and the J gene end by 3 bases; junction bases not matched to a gene: 6. CDR3 length: 15 amino acids. Germline V gene sequence: CDR1 SEHNR, CDR2 FQNEAQ (reference sequence). Here the CDR3 DNA reads TGTGCCAGCAGACTGGACAGGGGGTTTACAGATACGCAGTATTTT. It codes for CASRLDRGFTDTQYF. Supplemented by reference TRBV7-9 and TRBJ2-3, the full variable domain reads DTGVSQNPRHKITKRGQNVTFRCDPISEHNRLYWYRQTLGQGPEFLTYFQNEAQLEKSRLLSDRFSAERPKGSFSTLEIQRTEQGDSAMYLCASRLDRGFTDTQYFGPGTRLTVL.

The chain links TRBV30 to TRBJ2-7; D perhaps matches TRBD1 (6 bases). Germline loops: CDR1 GTSNPN, CDR2 SVGIG (reference sequence). CDR3 size: 13 residues. The V and J ends lost 2 bases and 6 bases respectively, with 14 bases between them. The CDR3 spells CAWSPSTGAEQYF. In DNA form, the CDR3 reads TGTGCCTGGAGTCCCTCGACAGGCGCCGAGCAGTACTTC.

The V gene is TRBV28, the J gene TRBJ1-2; D ambiguous. The CDR3 covers 14 residues. Trimming stripped 6 bases from V and 3 bases from J, with 14 bases between. CDR1 and CDR2 (germline): MDHEN, SYDVKM. The CDR3 loop is CASRTWADYYGYTF. In DNA, the CDR3 is TGTGCCAGCAGAACCTGGGCAGACTACTATGGCTACACCTTC.

This clone has a count of ten or more. This chain connects TRBV7-9 to TRBJ2-7; 13 bases map to TRBD2. V lost 5 bases and J lost 6; bases outside the gene matches: 4. The CDR3 extends over 14 amino acids. The germline gives CDR1 SEHNR, CDR2 FQNEAQ (reference sequence). CDR3 sequence: CASSRGTSGVEQYF. CDR3 in DNA: TGTGCCAGCAGCCGCGGGACTAGCGGGGTCGAGCAGTACTTC.

The rearrangement links TRBV7-3 to TRBJ2-1, with D possibly matching TRBD2 (6 bases). The CDR3 sequence is 15 residues long. CDR1 is SGHTA and CDR2 is FQGTGA in the germline V gene. V was shortened by 5 bases and J by 3 bases, with 14 bases between the two germline ends. CDR3 amino acids: CASSRYGTLYNEQFF. The CDR3, as DNA: TGTGCCAGCAGCCGCTACGGGACTCTCTACAATGAGCAGTTCTTC.

V is TRBV4-1 and J is TRBJ1-1; no firm D call. The CDR3 has 15 residues. The germline CDR1 and CDR2 sequences are MGHRA and YSYEKL. V lost 4 bases, J lost 7 bases, and 19 bases lay in between. The CDR3 region is CASSPHSQSYNEAFF. The CDR3 coding sequence is TGCGCCAGCAGCCCGCACAGTCAGTCGTATAATGAAGCTTTCTTT.

V gene TRBV28 combines with J gene TRBJ2-7, with no clear D. The CDR3 is made up of 15 amino acids. V shed 1 base and J shed 6 bases, with 16 bases lying between them. Per the germline V gene, CDR1 is MDHEN and CDR2 is SYDVKM. The CDR3 bases are TGTGCCAGCAGTTTATATGGCCAACTGGAATCCGAGCAGTACTTC. It is translated as CASSLYGQLESEQYF.

V usage is TRBV6-1 and J usage is TRBJ2-5, with 7 bases fitting TRBD1. The J call is in doubt because the DNA end fits TRBJ2-7 better. The CDR3 has 13 amino acids. Per the germline V gene, CDR1 is MNHNS and CDR2 is SASEGT. CDR3 coding DNA: TGTGCCAGCAGCCAGACAGGGTCTTACGAGCAGTACTTC. It specifies CASSQTGSYEQYF.

This chain joins TRBV12-1 and TRBJ1-2; TRBD1, the table's D call, was not compared with the DNA. TRBV12-1 is a listed pseudogene. The length of the CDR3 is 17 residues. The DNA for the CDR3 is TGTGCCAGCAGCCGAACGGCACAGGGTAGGGGGTACTATGGCTACACCTTC. Its translation is CASSRTAQGRGYYGYTF.

The V and J genes are TRBV6-5 and TRBJ2-1; a weak D match, TRBD2 (5 bases). V was shortened by 8 bases and J by 6 bases, with 20 bases between the two germline ends. The germline V gene encodes CDR1 MNHEY and CDR2 SVGAGI. The CDR3 spans 15 residues. The CDR3 DNA follows: TGTGCCAGCGCCCAGGTGGACGGAGGTACCAATGAGCAGTTCTTC. This translates into CASAQVDGGTNEQFF.

V usage is TRBV6-4 and J usage is TRBJ2-2, with a tentative D call TRBD2 (5 bases). Germline CDR1 MRHNA, CDR2 SNTAGT. This CDR3 is built from 13 residues. Trimming removed 2 bases from V and 4 bases from J, with 5 bases in between. The CDR3: CASSDTSTGELFF. CDR3 sequence (DNA): TGTGCCAGCAGTGACACTAGCACCGGGGAGCTGTTTTTT.

This chain joins TRBV10-1 and TRBJ2-1; 8 bases align to TRBD1. There are 15 residues in the CDR3. Germline assignment: CDR1 WNHNN and CDR2 SYGVQD (reference sequence). V dropped 8 bases and J dropped 2; count of bases not matched to a gene: 8. CDR3 DNA: TGCGCCAGCCTACCTGGGACAGGTACCTACAATGAGCAGTTCTTC. This gives the protein CASLPGTGTYNEQFF.

The gene calls are TRBV6-5 and TRBJ1-6, with a possible D match to TRBD1 (6 bases). The germline V gene encodes CDR1 MNHEY and CDR2 SVGAGI. This CDR3 has 15 residues. Between the trimmed V and J ends, which lost 2 bases and 2 bases, there was a span of 7 bases. The CDR3 bases are TGTGCCAGCAGTTACCAGGGGCCCTATAATTCACCCCTCCACTTT. It yields the protein CASSYQGPYNSPLHF.

The chain recombines TRBV5-1 with TRBJ1-5; D is perhaps TRBD1 (5 bases). Germline V gene lookup returns CDR1 SGHRS and CDR2 YFSETQ. The CDR3 sequence is 14 residues long. The germline V and J ends were trimmed by 4 bases and 4 bases, with 12 bases remaining between them. CDR3 sequence: CASSRDGLNQPQHF. The DNA for the CDR3 is TGCGCCAGCAGCCGGGACGGACTGAATCAGCCCCAGCATTTT.

The genes are TRBV6-5 and TRBJ2-7; D not certain. V lost 2 bases to trimming and J lost 2 bases, with 13 bases between them. This CDR3 contains 15 residues. Germline lookup yields CDR1 MNHEY and CDR2 SVGAGI. The CDR3 reads CASSYGPPEPYEQYF. The CDR3 coding sequence is TGTGCCAGCAGTTACGGCCCACCGGAACCCTACGAGCAGTACTTC.

The chain joins TRBV4-1 to TRBJ2-2; maybe TRBD1 (5 bases). Germline assignment: CDR1 MGHRA and CDR2 YSYEKL. The V gene lost 4 bases and the J gene lost 2 bases, with 11 bases spanning the gap. The CDR3 has 15 residues. The CDR3 loop is CASSLKDTNTGELFF. DNA for the CDR3: TGCGCCAGCAGCCTTAAGGACACTAACACCGGGGAGCTGTTTTTT.

The chain combines TRBV28 with TRBJ1-4; possibly TRBD1 for D (6 bases). Germline lookup yields CDR1 MDHEN and CDR2 SYDVKM. Trimming left V 6 bases short and J 6 bases short, with 17 bases between. The CDR3 is made up of 15 amino acids. The CDR3 loop is CASRLSQGRDEKLFF. Here the CDR3 DNA reads TGTGCCAGCAGACTTTCTCAGGGGAGGGATGAAAAACTGTTTTTT.

The V and J genes are TRBV27 and TRBJ2-1; 11 bases are a match to TRBD2. V lost 5 bases, J lost 2 bases, and 5 bases stayed unmatched. The CDR3 is made up of 16 amino acids. CDR1 and CDR2 (germline): MNHEY, SMNVEV (reference sequence). Here the CDR3 reads CASSPVAGGTYNEQFF. The CDR3 DNA is TGTGCCAGCAGTCCCGTAGCGGGAGGGACCTACAATGAGCAGTTCTTC.

This sequence joins TRBV19 and TRBJ2-7; 11 bases are a match to TRBD2. The V segment lost 8 bases and the J segment 7 bases; nucleotides outside the gene matches: 10. Germline-derived CDR1 and CDR2 are LNHDA and SQIVND (reference sequence). The CDR3 covers 14 residues. CDR3 amino acids: CASSSSGRFDEQYF. In nucleotides, the CDR3 is TGTGCCAGTTCATCTAGCGGGAGGTTTGATGAGCAGTACTTC.

The chain links TRBV6-6 to TRBJ1-5; D unresolved. Germline V gene data show CDR1 as MNHNY and CDR2 as SVGAGI (reference sequence). V was cut by 0 bases and J by 2 bases, with 11 bases left in between. The CDR3 extends over 16 amino acids. CDR3 protein: CASSYSYSSGNQPQHF. In nucleotides, the CDR3 is TGTGCCAGCAGTTACTCGTACTCCTCTGGCAATCAGCCCCAGCATTTT.

This chain connects TRBV28 to TRBJ2-7; 8 nucleotides agree with TRBD1. CDR1 and CDR2 from the germline V gene are MDHEN and SYDVKM. This CDR3 comprises 16 residues. Trimming cost V 8 bases and J 0 bases; bases outside gene matches: 12. CDR3 bases: TGTGCCAGCGGGGACCAGGACAGGGCGATCTCCTACGAGCAGTACTTC. It specifies CASGDQDRAISYEQYF. Full variable domain (outside the CDR3, taken from reference TRBV28 and TRBJ2-7): DVKVTQSSRYLVKRTGEKVFLECVQDMDHENMFWYRQDPGLGLRLIYFSYDVKMKEKGDIPEGYSVSREKKERFSLILESASTNQTSMYLCASGDQDRAISYEQYFGPGTRLTVT.

CDR3 nucleotide sequence: TGTGCCAGCTCACGGGACCTAAACACCATATATTTT. Translated: CASSRDLNTIYF. The rearrangement links TRBV18 to TRBJ1-3; D perhaps matches TRBD1 (5 bases). The CDR3 contains 12 residues. CDR1 KGHSH and CDR2 LQKENI come from the germline V gene. Deletions cut 4 bases from V and 6 bases from J, with 7 bases between.

The J gene is TRBJ1-3, the V gene TRBV5-1, with no clear D. Trimming took off 3 bases at V and 4 bases at J, with 14 bases between the two ends. The germline V gene has CDR1 SGHRS and CDR2 YFSETQ. CDR3 length: 15 residues. The CDR3: CASSSTGAGGNTIYF. CDR3 coding DNA: TGCGCCAGCAGCTCCACTGGAGCGGGGGGAAACACCATATATTTT.

The chain carries TRBV18 and TRBJ1-2; TRBD1 is a possible D gene (6 bases). Trimming cost V 3 bases and J 13 bases, with 24 bases left between them. CDR1 and CDR2 (germline): KGHSH, LQKENI. This CDR3 contains 15 residues. CDR3 in amino acids: CASSPLQGTTRPGTF. CDR3 bases: TGTGCCAGCTCACCTTTGCAGGGGACAACTAGACCGGGCACCTTC.